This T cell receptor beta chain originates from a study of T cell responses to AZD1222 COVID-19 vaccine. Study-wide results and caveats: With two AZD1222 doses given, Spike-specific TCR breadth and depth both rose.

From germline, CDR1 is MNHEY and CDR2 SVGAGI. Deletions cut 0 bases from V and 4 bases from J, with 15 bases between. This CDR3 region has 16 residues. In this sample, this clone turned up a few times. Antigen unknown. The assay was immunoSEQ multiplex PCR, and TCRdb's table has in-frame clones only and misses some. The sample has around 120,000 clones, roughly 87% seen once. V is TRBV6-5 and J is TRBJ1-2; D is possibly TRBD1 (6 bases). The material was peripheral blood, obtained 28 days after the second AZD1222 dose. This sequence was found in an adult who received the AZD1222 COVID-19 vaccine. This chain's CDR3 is CASSYSTGGLRYGYTF. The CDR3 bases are TGTGCCAGCAGTTACTCGACGGGGGGCCTCCGCTATGGCTACACCTTC.